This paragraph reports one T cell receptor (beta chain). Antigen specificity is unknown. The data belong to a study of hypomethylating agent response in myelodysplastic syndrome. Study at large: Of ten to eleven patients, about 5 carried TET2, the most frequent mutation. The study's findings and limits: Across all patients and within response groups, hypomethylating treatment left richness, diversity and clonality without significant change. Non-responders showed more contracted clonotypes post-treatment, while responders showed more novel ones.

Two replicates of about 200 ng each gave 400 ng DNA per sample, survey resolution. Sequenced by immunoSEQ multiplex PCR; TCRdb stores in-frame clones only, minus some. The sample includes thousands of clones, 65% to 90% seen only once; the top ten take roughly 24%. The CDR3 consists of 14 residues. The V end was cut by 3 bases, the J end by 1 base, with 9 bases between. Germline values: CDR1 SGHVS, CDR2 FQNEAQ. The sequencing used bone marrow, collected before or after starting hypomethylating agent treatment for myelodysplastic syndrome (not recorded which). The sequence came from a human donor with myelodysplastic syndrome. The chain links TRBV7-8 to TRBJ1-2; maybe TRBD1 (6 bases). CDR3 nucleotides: TGTGCCAGCAGCTTCGACAGGTTTAACTATGGCTACACCTTC. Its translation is CASSFDRFNYGYTF.